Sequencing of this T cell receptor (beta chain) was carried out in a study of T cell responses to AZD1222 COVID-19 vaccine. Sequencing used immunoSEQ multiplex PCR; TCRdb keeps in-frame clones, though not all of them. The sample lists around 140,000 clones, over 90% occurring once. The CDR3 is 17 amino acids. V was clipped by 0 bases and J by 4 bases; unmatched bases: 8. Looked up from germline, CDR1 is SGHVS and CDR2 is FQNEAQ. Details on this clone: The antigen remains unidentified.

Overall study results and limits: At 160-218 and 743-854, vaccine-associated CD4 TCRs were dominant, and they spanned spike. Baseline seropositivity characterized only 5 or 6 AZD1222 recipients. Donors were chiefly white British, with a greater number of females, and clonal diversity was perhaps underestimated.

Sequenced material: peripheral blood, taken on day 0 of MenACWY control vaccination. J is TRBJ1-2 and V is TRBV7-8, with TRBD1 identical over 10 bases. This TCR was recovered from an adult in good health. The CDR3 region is CASSLARQGAFGYGYTF. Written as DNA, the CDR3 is TGTGCCAGCAGCTTAGCGAGACAGGGGGCGTTTGGCTATGGCTACACCTTC.